The 9 T cell receptor beta chains below were found in one sample sequenced in a study of blood T cell repertoires in COVID-19. Sequenced by immunoSEQ multiplex PCR; TCRdb stores in-frame clones only, minus some. Of 270,000 or so clones in the sample, 85% to 90% were seen once. The sequencing input was PBMCs or T cells enriched from blood (not recorded which). These receptors all come from a woman aged 25 to 39 with acute COVID-19.

Only one count was recorded for this clone. V and J are TRBV28 and TRBJ1-3, with D uncertain. Looked up from germline, CDR1 is MDHEN and CDR2 is SYDVKM. V lost 7 bases and J 0 bases, leaving 10 bases between the germline ends. The length of the CDR3 is 14 residues. CDR3 nucleotide sequence: TGTGCCAGCAAGGAGGGCGCCTCTGGAAACACCATATATTTT. Protein product: CASKEGASGNTIYF.

A few counts support this clone. The V and J genes are TRBV4-1 and TRBJ1-1, with D maybe TRBD1 (5 bases). The CDR3 sequence is 14 residues long. The ends were cut back, 5 bases at V and 1 base at J, with 11 bases in the middle. Germline V lookup: CDR1 MGHRA, CDR2 YSYEKL. The CDR3 bases are TGCGCCAGCAGCTCTCCGACAGCGAACACTGAAGCTTTCTTT. Amino acids: CASSSPTANTEAFF.

The chain carries TRBV7-9 and TRBJ2-1; TRBD2 agrees at 8 bases. V trimming: 5 bases; J trimming: 10 bases; junction bases outside the gene matches: 7. This CDR3 contains 13 residues. The V gene's germline CDR1 is SEHNR and CDR2 FQNEAQ (reference sequence). CDR3 coding DNA: TGTGCCAGCAGCGGAGAAGGACTAGCAGAGCAGTTCTTC. It encodes CASSGEGLAEQFF.

With respect to this clone: Mismatch with germline at one junction end may stem from a read error. The chain is built from TRBV15 and TRBJ1-1; TRBD1 is a possible D gene (6 bases). CDR1 LNHNV and CDR2 YYDKDF come from the germline V gene (reference sequence). This CDR3 contains 17 residues. The CDR3 is CATSRDRDTSVGTEAFF. In DNA form, the CDR3 reads TGTGCCACCAGCCGAGACCGGGACACCTCGGTGGGGACTGAAGCTTTCTTT.

The rearrangement joins TRBV30 to TRBJ1-6, with D possibly being TRBD1 (6 bases). V lost 3 bases to trimming and J lost 8 bases, with 11 bases between them. There are 13 residues in the CDR3. Germline CDR1 is GTSNPN and CDR2 is SVGIG (reference sequence). The CDR3, as DNA: TGTGCCTGGAGCGGGACATCATATTCACCCCTCCACTTT. The encoded protein is CAWSGTSYSPLHF.

In this sample, this clone turned up a few times. The chain is built from TRBV13 and TRBJ1-3, with a tentative D call TRBD1 (6 bases). Trimming cost V 4 bases and J 5 bases, with 12 bases left between them. The germline V gene encodes CDR1 PRHDT and CDR2 FYEKMQ (reference sequence). This CDR3 is 14 amino acids long. CDR3 DNA sequence: TGTGCCAGCAGCTCGACAGGCGCCAGAAACACCATATATTTT. Amino acid sequence: CASSSTGARNTIYF.

The V gene is TRBV6-4, the J gene TRBJ1-6; TRBD1 aligns across 9 bases. Germline trimming cut 3 bases from V and 13 bases from J; bases unmatched to any gene: 7. CDR3 length: 14 residues. Germline V lookup: CDR1 MRHNA, CDR2 SNTAGT. CDR3 nucleotides: TGTGCCAGCAGTGAGGGACAGGGCGCATTCCCCCTCCACTTT. As protein: CASSEGQGAFPLHF.

The chain couples TRBV9 to TRBJ2-4; D perhaps matches TRBD1 (5 bases). The CDR3 totals 16 residues. CDR1 SGDLS and CDR2 YYNGEE come from the germline V gene. V lost 3 bases and J lost 0, with 13 bases in between. Written as DNA, the CDR3 is TGTGCCAGCAGCGCCTCCTCACAGGTAGCCAAAAACATTCAGTACTTC. It encodes CASSASSQVAKNIQYF.

The chain recombines TRBV28 with TRBJ1-6; D may be TRBD1 (6 bases). V lost 6 bases and J lost 7, with 16 bases in between. This CDR3 comprises 15 residues. Germline values: CDR1 MDHEN, CDR2 SYDVKM. Here the CDR3 reads CASSDSDSLNSPLHF. The CDR3 bases are TGTGCCAGCAGCGACTCGGACAGTTTGAATTCACCCCTCCACTTT.